The T cell receptor beta chain described here comes from a study of graft-versus-host responses after intestinal transplantation. Study as a whole: All of the recipients had induction that used anti-thymocyte globulin, then tacrolimus and steroids for 2 to 3 years.

TCRdb's table, derived via immunoSEQ multiplex PCR, lists solely in-frame clones and lacks some. The table includes some 96,000 clones, about 88% detected once. About this clone itself: Its antigen is currently unknown.

General study points: An association linked early post-transplant HvG declines with peak circulating GvH clone levels. Detected in recipient marrow were GvH clones, some of which were first observed in ileum or blood. The study found high graft-versus-host to host-versus-graft clonal ratios in allografts of patients with graft-donor T cell macrochimerism.

The CDR3 length is 13 residues. Between the trimmed V and J ends, which lost 5 bases and 3 bases, there was a span of 11 bases. Germline CDR1 LNHDA, CDR2 SQIVND (reference sequence). This sequence originates from a human donor who was the organ donor for an intestinal transplant. Source: unstimulated CD4+ T cells sorted from spleen or lymph node cells, taken before transplant. J is TRBJ2-7 and V is TRBV19; D might be TRBD1 (6 bases). CDR3 in amino acids: CASSLGQNYEQYF. The CDR3 DNA reads TGTGCCAGTAGTCTCGGACAGAACTACGAGCAGTACTTC.